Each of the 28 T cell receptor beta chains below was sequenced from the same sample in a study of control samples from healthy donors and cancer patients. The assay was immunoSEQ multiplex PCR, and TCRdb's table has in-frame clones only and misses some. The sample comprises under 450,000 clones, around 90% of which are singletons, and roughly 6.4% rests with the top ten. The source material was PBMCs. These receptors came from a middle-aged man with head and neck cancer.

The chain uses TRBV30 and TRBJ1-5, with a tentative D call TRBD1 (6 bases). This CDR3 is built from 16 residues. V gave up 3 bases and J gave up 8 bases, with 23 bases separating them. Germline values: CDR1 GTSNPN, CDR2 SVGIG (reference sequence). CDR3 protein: CAWSPSPNNRVKPQHF. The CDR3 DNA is TGTGCCTGGAGCCCCTCTCCCAACAACAGGGTCAAGCCCCAGCATTTT.

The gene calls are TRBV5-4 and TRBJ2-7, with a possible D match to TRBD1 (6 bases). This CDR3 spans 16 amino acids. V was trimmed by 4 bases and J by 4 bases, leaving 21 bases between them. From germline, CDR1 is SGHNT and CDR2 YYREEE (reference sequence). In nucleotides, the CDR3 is TGTGCCAGCAGCGCCGGGACACAGGGCGCGGGTTACGAGCAGTACTTC. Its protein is CASSAGTQGAGYEQYF.

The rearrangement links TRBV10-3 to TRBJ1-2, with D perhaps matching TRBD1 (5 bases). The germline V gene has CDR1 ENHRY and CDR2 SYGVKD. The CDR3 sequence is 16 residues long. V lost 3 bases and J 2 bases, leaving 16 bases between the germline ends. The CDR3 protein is CAISEMGSAGNYGYTF. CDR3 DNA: TGTGCCATCAGTGAAATGGGTTCGGCAGGGAACTATGGCTACACCTTC.

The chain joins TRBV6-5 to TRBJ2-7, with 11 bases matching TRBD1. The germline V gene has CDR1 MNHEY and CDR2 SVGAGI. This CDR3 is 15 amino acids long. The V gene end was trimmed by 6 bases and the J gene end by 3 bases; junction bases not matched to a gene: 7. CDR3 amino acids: CASSLSGQGVYEQYF. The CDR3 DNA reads TGTGCCAGCAGCCTATCGGGACAGGGGGTCTACGAGCAGTACTTC.

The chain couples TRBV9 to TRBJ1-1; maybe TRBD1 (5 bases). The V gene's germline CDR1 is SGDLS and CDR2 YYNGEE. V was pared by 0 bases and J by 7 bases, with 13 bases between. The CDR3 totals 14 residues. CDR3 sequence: CASSVVSGSGEAFF. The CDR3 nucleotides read TGTGCCAGCAGCGTAGTTTCAGGGTCGGGTGAAGCTTTCTTT.

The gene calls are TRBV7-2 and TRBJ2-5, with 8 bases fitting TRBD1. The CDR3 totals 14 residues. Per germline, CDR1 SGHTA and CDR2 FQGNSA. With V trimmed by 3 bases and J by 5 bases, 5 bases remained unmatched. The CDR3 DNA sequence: TGTGCCAGCAGCTTGGACAGGGCCTGGGAGACCCAGTACTTC. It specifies CASSLDRAWETQYF.

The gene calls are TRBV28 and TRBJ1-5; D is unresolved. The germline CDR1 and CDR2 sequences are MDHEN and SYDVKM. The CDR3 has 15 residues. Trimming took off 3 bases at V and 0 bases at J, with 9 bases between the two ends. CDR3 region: CASSFRSPSNQPQHF. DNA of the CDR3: TGTGCCAGCAGTTTTCGCAGCCCTAGCAATCAGCCCCAGCATTTT.

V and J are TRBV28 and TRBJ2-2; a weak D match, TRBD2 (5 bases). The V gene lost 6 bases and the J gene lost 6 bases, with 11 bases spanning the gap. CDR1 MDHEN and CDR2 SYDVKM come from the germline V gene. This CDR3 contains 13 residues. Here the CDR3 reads CASSWLAAGELFF. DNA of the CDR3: TGTGCCAGCAGCTGGCTAGCCGCCGGGGAGCTGTTTTTT. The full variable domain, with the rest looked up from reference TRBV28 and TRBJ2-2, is DVKVTQSSRYLVKRTGEKVFLECVQDMDHENMFWYRQDPGLGLRLIYFSYDVKMKEKGDIPEGYSVSREKKERFSLILESASTNQTSMYLCASSWLAAGELFFGEGSRLTVL.

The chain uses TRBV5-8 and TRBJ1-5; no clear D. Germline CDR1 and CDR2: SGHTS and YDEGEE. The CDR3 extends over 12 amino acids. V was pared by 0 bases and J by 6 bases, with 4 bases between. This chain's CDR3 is CASSLEPQPQHF. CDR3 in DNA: TGTGCCAGCAGCTTGGAACCTCAGCCCCAGCATTTT.

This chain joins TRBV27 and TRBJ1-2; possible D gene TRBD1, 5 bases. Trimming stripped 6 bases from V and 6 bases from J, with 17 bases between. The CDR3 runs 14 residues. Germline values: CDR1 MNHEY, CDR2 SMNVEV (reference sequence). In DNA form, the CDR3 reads TGTGCCAGCAGCCCGCGGGGCCGAGAGGATGGCTACACCTTC. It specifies CASSPRGREDGYTF.

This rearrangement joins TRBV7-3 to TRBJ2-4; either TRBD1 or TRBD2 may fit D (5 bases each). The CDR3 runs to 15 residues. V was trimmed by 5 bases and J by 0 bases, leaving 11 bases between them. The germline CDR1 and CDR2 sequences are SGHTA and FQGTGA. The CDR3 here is CASSPYGAAKNIQYF. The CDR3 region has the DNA TGTGCCAGCAGCCCCTACGGGGCAGCCAAAAACATTCAGTACTTC.

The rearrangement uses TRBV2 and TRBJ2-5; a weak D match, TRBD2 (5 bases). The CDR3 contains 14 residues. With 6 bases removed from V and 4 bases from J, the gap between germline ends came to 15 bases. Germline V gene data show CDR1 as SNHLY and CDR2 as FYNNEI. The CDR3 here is CASRPSGGRETQYF. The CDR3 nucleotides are TGTGCCAGCAGACCCAGCGGAGGCCGAGAGACCCAGTACTTC. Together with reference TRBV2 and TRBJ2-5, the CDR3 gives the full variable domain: EPEVTQTPSHQVTQMGQEVILRCVPISNHLYFYWYRQILGQKVEFLVSFYNNEISEKSEIFDDQFSVERPDGSNFTLKIRSTKLEDSAMYFCASRPSGGRETQYFGPGTRLLVL.

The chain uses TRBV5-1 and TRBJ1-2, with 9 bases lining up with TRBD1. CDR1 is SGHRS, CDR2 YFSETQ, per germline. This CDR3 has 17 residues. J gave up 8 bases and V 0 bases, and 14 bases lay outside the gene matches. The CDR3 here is CASSLGTGAILRGGYTF. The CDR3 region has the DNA TGCGCCAGCAGCTTGGGGACAGGGGCAATCCTTAGAGGAGGCTACACCTTC.

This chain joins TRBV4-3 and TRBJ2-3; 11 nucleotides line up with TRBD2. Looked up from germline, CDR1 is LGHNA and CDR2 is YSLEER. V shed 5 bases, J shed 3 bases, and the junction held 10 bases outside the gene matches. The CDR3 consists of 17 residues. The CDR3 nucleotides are TGCGCCAGCAGCGAACAAGTAGCGGGGGGGCCGACAGATACGCAGTATTTT. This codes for CASSEQVAGGPTDTQYF.

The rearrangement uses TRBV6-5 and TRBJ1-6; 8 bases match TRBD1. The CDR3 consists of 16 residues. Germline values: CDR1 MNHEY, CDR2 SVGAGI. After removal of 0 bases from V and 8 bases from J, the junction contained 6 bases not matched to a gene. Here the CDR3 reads CASSYSQGAWDSPLHF. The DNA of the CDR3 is TGTGCCAGCAGTTACTCCCAGGGGGCGTGGGATTCACCCCTCCACTTT.

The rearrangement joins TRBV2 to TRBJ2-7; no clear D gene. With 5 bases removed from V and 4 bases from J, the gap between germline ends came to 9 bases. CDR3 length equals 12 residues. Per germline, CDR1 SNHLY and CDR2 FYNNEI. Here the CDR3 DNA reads TGTGCCAGCAGTTTTACTGTGTACGAGCAGTACTTC. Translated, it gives CASSFTVYEQYF. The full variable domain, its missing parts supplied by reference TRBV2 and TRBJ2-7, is EPEVTQTPSHQVTQMGQEVILRCVPISNHLYFYWYRQILGQKVEFLVSFYNNEISEKSEIFDDQFSVERPDGSNFTLKIRSTKLEDSAMYFCASSFTVYEQYFGPGTRLTVT.

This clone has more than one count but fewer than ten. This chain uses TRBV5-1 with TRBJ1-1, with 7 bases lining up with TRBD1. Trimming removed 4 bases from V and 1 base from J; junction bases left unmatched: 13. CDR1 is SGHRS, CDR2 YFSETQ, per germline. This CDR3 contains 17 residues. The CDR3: CASSHGQVRGGNTEAFF. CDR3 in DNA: TGCGCCAGCAGCCACGGACAGGTCCGCGGAGGGAACACTGAAGCTTTCTTT.

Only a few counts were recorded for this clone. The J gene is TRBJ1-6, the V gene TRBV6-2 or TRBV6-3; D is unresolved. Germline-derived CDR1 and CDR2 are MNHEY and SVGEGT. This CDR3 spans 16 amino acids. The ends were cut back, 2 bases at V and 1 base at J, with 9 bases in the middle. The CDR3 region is CASSYGSTSYNSPLHF. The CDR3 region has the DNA TGTGCCAGCAGTTACGGGTCCACATCCTATAATTCACCCCTCCACTTT.

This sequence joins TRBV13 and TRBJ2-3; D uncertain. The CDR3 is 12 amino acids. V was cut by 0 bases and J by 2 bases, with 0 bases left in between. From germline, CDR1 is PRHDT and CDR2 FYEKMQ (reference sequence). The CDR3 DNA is TGTGCCAGCAGCTTAGGCACAGATACGCAGTATTTT. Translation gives CASSLGTDTQYF.

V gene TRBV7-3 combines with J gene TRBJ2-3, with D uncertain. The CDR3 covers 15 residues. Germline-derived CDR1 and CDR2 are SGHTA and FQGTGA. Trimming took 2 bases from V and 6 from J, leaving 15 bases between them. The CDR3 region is CASSLDWQAGDTQYF. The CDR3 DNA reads TGTGCCAGCAGCTTAGATTGGCAGGCCGGGGATACGCAGTATTTT. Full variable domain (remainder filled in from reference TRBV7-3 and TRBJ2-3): GAGVSQTPSNKVTEKGKYVELRCDPISGHTALYWYRQSLGQGPEFLIYFQGTGAADDSGLPNDRFFAVRPEGSVSTLKIQRTERGDSAVYLCASSLDWQAGDTQYFGPGTRLTVL.

DNA for the CDR3: TGTGCCAGCAGCTGGACCGGGACAGGGGGCGGGAACACTGAAGCTTTCTTT. The encoded protein is CASSWTGTGGGNTEAFF. The chain employs TRBV5-6 and TRBJ1-1, with 12 bases aligning to TRBD1. Germline assignment: CDR1 SGHDT and CDR2 YYEEEE. V lost 3 bases and J lost 1; bases outside the gene matches: 7. This CDR3 contains 17 residues.

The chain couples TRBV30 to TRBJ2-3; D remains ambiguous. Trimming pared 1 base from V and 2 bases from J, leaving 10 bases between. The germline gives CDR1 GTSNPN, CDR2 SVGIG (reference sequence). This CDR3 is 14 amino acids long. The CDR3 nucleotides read TGTGCCTGGAGTGGGCCAGGCCTCACAGATACGCAGTATTTT. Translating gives CAWSGPGLTDTQYF.

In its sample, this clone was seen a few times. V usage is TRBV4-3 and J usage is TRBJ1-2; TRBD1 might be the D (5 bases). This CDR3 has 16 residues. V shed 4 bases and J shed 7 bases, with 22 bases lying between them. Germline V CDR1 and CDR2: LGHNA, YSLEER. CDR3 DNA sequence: TGCGCCAGCAGCCTAGGCTGGCAGGGAATGGTGTTTGGCTACACCTTC. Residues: CASSLGWQGMVFGYTF.

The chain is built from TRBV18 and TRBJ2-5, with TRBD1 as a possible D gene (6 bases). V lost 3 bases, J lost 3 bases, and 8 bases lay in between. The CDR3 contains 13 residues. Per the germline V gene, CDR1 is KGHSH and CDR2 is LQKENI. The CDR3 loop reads CASSPRTEETQYF. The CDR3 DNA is TGTGCCAGCTCACCTCGGACAGAAGAGACCCAGTACTTC.

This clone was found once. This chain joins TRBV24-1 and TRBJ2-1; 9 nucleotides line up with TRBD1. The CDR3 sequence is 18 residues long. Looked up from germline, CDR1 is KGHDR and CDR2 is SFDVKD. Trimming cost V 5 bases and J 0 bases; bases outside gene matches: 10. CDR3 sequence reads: CATSGFETGQGSYNEQFF. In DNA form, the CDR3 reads TGTGCCACCAGTGGATTTGAAACGGGACAGGGCTCCTACAATGAGCAGTTCTTC.

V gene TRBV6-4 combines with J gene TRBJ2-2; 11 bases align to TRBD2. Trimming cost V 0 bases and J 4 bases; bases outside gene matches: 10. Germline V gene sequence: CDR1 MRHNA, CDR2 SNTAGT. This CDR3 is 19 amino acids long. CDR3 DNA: TGTGCCAGCAGTGACTCGACGGTTTATAGCGGGGGGGCCACCGGGGAGCTGTTTTTT. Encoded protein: CASSDSTVYSGGATGELFF.

This CDR3 is CASSPYPGDTQYF. The CDR3, as DNA: TGTGCCAGCAGTCCCTACCCGGGGGATACGCAGTATTTT. J is TRBJ2-3 and V is TRBV12-3 or TRBV12-4; D is possibly TRBD2 (5 bases). V lost 5 bases and J lost 6, with 12 bases in between. The CDR3 totals 13 residues.

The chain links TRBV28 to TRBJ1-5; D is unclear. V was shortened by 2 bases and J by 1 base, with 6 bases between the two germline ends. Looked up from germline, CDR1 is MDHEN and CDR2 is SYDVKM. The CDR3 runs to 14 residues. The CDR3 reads CASSLLSSNQPQHF. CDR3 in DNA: TGTGCCAGCAGTTTACTATCAAGCAATCAGCCCCAGCATTTT.